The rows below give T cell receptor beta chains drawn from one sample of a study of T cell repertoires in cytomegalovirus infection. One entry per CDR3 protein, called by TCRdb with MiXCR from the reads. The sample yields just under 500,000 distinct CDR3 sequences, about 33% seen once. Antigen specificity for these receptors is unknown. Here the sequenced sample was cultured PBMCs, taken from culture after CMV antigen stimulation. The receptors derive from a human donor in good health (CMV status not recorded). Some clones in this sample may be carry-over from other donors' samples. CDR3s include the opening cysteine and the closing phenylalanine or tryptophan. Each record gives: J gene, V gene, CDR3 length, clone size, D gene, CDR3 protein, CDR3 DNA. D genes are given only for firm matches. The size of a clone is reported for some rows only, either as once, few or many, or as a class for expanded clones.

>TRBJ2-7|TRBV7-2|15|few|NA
CASSQYRSAFYEQYF
TGTGCCAGCAGCCAGTACAGATCGGCATTTTACGAGCAGTACTTC
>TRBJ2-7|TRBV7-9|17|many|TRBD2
CASSLVSASGRNHEQYF
TGTGCCAGCAGCTTAGTGTCGGCTAGCGGGAGGAACCACGAGCAGTACTTC
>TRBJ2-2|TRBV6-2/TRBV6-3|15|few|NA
CASSPGPHQTGELFF
TGTGCCAGCAGTCCCGGGCCTCACCAGACCGGGGAGCTGTTTTTT
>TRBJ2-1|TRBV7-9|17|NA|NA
CASSLATDWREYNEQFF
TGTGCCAGCAGCTTAGCAACGGACTGGAGGGAGTACAATGAGCAGTTCTTC
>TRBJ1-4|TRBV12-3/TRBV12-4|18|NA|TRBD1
CASSAGTGIPLMNGKLFF
TGTGCCAGCAGTGCCGGGACAGGGATCCCTCTAATGAATGGAAAACTGTTTTTT
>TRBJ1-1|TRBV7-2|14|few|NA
CASSLARRLAEAFF
TGTGCCAGCAGCTTAGCGCGGAGGTTGGCTGAAGCTTTCTTT
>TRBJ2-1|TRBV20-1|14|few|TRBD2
CSARGRLAANEQFF
TGCAGTGCTAGAGGGAGACTAGCGGCGAATGAGCAGTTCTTC
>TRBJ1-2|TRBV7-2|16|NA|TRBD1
CASSLQTGAGWGGYTF
TGTGCCAGCAGCTTACAGACAGGGGCCGGGTGGGGTGGCTACACCTTC
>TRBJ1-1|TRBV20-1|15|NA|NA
CSAFKRPDRVTEAFF
TGCAGTGCTTTTAAAAGACCCGATCGGGTCACTGAAGCTTTCTTT
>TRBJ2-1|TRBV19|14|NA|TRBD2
CASRGERDKGEQFF
TGTGCCAGTAGAGGCGAGCGGGATAAGGGTGAGCAGTTCTTC
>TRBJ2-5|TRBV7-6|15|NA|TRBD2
CASSWGAGGRETQYF
TGTGCCAGCAGCTGGGGAGCGGGAGGTCGGGAGACCCAGTACTTC
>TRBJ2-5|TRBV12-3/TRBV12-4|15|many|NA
CASSWESGSRETQYF
TGTGCCAGCAGTTGGGAGTCAGGGTCCCGGGAGACCCAGTACTTC
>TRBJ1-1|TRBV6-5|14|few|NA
CASSSGLNQQEAFF
TGTGCCAGCAGTTCGGGCCTAAACCAGCAAGAAGCTTTCTTT
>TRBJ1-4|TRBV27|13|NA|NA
CASSFLGHEKLFF
TGTGCCAGCAGTTTCCTTGGACACGAAAAACTGTTTTTT
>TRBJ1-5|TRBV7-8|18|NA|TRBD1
CASSRRIRDRVGNQPQHF
TGTGCCAGCAGCAGAAGGATCCGGGACAGGGTGGGTAATCAGCCCCAGCATTTT
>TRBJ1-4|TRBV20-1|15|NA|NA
CSARDIAATNEKLFF
TGCAGTGCTAGAGACATCGCTGCAACTAATGAAAAACTGTTTTTT
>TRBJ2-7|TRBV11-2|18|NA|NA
CASRAQRGDIAASYEQYF
TGTGCCAGCAGGGCCCAACGCGGTGACATAGCGGCATCCTACGAGCAGTACTTC
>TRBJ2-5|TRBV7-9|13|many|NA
CASSIGQQETQYF
TGTGCCAGCAGCATCGGACAGCAAGAGACCCAGTACTTC
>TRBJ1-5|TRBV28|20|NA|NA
CASSHLWDKPVDDSNQPQHF
TGTGCCAGCAGCCATCTCTGGGACAAACCGGTGGACGATAGCAATCAGCCCCAGCATTTT
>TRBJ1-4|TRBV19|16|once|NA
CASSIEGRTGNEKLFF
TGTGCCAGTAGTATAGAGGGGAGGACGGGTAATGAAAAACTGTTTTTT
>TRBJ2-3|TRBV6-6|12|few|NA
CASSPSVDTQYF
TGTGCCAGCAGCCCCTCCGTAGATACGCAGTATTTT
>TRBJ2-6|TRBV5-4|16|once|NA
CASSLVDPSGANVLTF
TGTGCCAGCAGCTTGGTAGACCCCTCTGGGGCCAACGTCCTGACTTTC
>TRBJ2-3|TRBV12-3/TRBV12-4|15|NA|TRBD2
CASSWAGGPWDTQYF
TGTGCCAGCAGTTGGGCGGGAGGGCCTTGGGATACGCAGTATTTT
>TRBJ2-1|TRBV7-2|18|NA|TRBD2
CASSLGLAGAGSYNEQFF
TGTGCCAGCAGCTTAGGACTAGCGGGAGCGGGTTCCTACAATGAGCAGTTCTTC
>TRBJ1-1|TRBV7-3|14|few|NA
CASSLSQANTEAFF
TGTGCCAGCAGCCTGTCCCAAGCGAACACTGAAGCTTTCTTT
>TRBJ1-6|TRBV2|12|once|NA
CASSSLYSPLHF
TGTGCCAGCAGCTCTTTATACTCACCCCTCCACTTT
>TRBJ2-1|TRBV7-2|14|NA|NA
CASSPRWTANEQFF
TGTGCCAGCAGCCCTAGGTGGACTGCCAATGAGCAGTTCTTC
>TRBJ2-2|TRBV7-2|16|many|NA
CASSPYPGSGTGELFF
TGTGCCAGCAGCCCCTATCCAGGGTCGGGCACCGGGGAGCTGTTTTTT
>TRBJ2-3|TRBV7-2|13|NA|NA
CASSPRIVDTQYF
TGTGCCAGCAGCCCCCGCATAGTAGATACGCAGTATTTT
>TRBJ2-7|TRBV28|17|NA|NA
CASSTRFTAGLVYEQYF
TGTGCCAGCAGTACCCGATTCACCGCCGGCTTAGTCTACGAGCAGTACTTC
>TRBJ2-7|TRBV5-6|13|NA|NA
CASSLDRGIGQYF
TGTGCCAGCAGCTTGGATCGGGGGATCGGGCAGTACTTC
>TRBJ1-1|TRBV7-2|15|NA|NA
CASSLRQGGGNEAFF
TGTGCCAGCAGCTTACGCCAGGGAGGGGGAAATGAAGCTTTCTTT
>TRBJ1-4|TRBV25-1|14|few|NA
CASSEKATNEKLFF
TGTGCCAGCAGTGAGAAAGCAACTAATGAAAAACTGTTTTTT
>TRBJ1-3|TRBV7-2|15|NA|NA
CASSATRFAGNTIYF
TGTGCCAGCAGCGCCACCCGATTCGCTGGAAACACCATATATTTT
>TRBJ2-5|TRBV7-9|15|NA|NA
CASSDARGHQETQYF
TGTGCCAGCAGCGATGCCCGGGGACACCAAGAGACCCAGTACTTC
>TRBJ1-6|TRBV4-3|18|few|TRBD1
CASSQDVPRQGLDSPLHF
TGCGCCAGCAGCCAAGATGTACCCCGACAGGGATTGGACTCACCCCTCCACTTT
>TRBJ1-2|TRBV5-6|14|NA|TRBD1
CASSSGQGDVGYTF
TGTGCCAGCAGCTCGGGACAGGGTGACGTTGGCTACACCTTC
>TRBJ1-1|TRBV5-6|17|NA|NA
CASSLERGAKSNTEAFF
TGTGCCAGCAGCTTGGAACGGGGGGCGAAATCCAACACTGAAGCTTTCTTT
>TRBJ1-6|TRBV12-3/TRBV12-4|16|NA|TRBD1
CASSGGTGRLNSPLHF
TGTGCCAGCAGTGGTGGGACAGGCAGACTCAATTCACCCCTCCACTTT
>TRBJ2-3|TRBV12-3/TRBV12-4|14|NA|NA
CATLLAAPTDTQYF
TGTGCCACCCTCTTAGCGGCGCCCACAGATACGCAGTATTTT
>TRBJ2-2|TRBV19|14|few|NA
CASKPWQTTGELFF
TGTGCCAGTAAACCGTGGCAAACCACCGGGGAGCTGTTTTTT
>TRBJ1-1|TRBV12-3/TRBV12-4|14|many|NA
CASRDWTLNTEAFF
TGTGCCAGCAGGGACTGGACTCTGAACACTGAAGCTTTCTTT
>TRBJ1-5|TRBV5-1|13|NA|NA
CASRQVLNQPQHF
TGCGCCAGCCGACAGGTACTAAATCAGCCCCAGCATTTT
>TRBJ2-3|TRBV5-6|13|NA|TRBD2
CASSLPGGATQYF
TGTGCCAGCAGCTTACCGGGAGGCGCTACGCAGTATTTT
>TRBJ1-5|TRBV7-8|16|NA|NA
CASSRGVTGRSQPQHF
TGTGCCAGCAGCCGAGGGGTGACAGGTAGGAGTCAGCCCCAGCATTTT
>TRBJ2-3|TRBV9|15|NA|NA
CASSVGGVRTDTQYF
TGTGCCAGCAGCGTAGGAGGGGTGCGCACAGATACGCAGTATTTT
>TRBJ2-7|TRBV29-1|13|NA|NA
CSVRGDPSYEQYF
TGCAGCGTTCGGGGTGATCCCTCCTACGAGCAGTACTTC
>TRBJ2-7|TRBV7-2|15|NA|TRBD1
CASSEPGQGVHEQYF
TGTGCCAGCAGCGAACCGGGACAGGGTGTCCACGAGCAGTACTTC
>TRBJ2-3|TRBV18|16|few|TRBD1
CASSPQGQASLNTQYF
TGTGCCAGCTCACCCCAGGGACAGGCGAGTTTAAATACGCAGTATTTT
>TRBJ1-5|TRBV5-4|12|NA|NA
CASSLMSGPQHF
TGTGCCAGCAGCTTGATGAGCGGGCCCCAGCATTTT
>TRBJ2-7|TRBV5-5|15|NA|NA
CASSLERPGTYEQYF
TGTGCCAGCAGCTTGGAACGGCCAGGAACCTACGAGCAGTACTTC
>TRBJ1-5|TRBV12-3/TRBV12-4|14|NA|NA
CASSLEGRDQPQHF
TGTGCCAGCAGTCTGGAGGGGAGGGATCAGCCCCAGCATTTT
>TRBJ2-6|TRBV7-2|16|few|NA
CASSRTLRSGANVLTF
TGTGCCAGCAGCCGGACTCTACGCTCTGGGGCCAACGTCCTGACTTTC
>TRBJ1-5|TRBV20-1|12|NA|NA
CSATEGDQPQHF
TGCAGTGCCACCGAGGGGGATCAGCCCCAGCATTTT
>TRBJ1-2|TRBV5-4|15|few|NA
CASSLEDTGIRGYTF
TGTGCCAGCAGCTTGGAAGACACAGGGATTCGTGGCTACACCTTC